Sequencing of this TCR beta chain was carried out in a study of blood T cell repertoires in COVID-19. Study-wide background: Samples taken during acute and convalescent COVID-19 were collected in the United States, Italy and Spain.

Original data processing: Amplification of reference gene primers was used by the study to estimate nucleated cell counts. Sequencing was performed with immunoSEQ multiplex PCR; in TCRdb, only in-frame clones are kept and a portion is missing. The V and J calls and clone size are taken from that table; D and trimming were inferred from the DNA. The data contain under 500,000 clones, approximately 90% of them singletons. The CDR3 totals 13 residues. V dropped 4 bases and J dropped 4 bases, with 7 bases sitting between them. Participants were aged roughly 18 to 90 years, lived in 24 US areas, and enrolled virtually. Cohorts were determined from participant-reported clinical history.

The rearrangement joins TRBV12-3 or TRBV12-4 to TRBJ1-4; D is unresolved. The specimen was PBMCs or T cells enriched from blood (not recorded which). The sequence was collected from a woman younger than 30 with acute COVID-19. CDR3 loop: CASSWAVNEKLFF. In nucleotides, the CDR3 is TGTGCCAGCAGTTGGGCAGTTAATGAAAAACTGTTTTTT.